This passage covers 17 T cell receptor beta chains from one sample sequenced in a study of chemoradiotherapy in HPV16-positive cancers. Sequenced by immunoSEQ multiplex PCR; TCRdb stores in-frame clones only, minus some. The repertoire holds fewer than 20,000 clones, with roughly 79% as singletons. This sample was gathered from a patient who underwent chemoradiotherapy. These TCRs come from a human donor with HPV-associated anogenital cancer.

V gene TRBV6-5 combines with J gene TRBJ2-3; 10 bases line up with TRBD2. The CDR3 sequence is 15 residues long. Germline V CDR1 and CDR2: MNHEY, SVGAGI. V lost 5 bases and J lost 1; bases outside the gene matches: 3. The CDR3 DNA reads TGTGCCAGCAGTCAGCTAGCGGGGGGCACAGATACGCAGTATTTT. Its translation is CASSQLAGGTDTQYF.

This chain connects TRBV14 to TRBJ1-1, with unresolved D. Germline assignment: CDR1 SGHDN and CDR2 FVKESK. Trimming took 1 base from V and 0 from J, leaving 9 bases between them. CDR3 size: 15 residues. As DNA, the CDR3 is TGTGCCAGCAGCCAAGTGAATGGATTGAACACTGAAGCTTTCTTT. Its translation: CASSQVNGLNTEAFF.

The V call is TRBV11-2, the J call TRBJ2-7; D is possibly TRBD1 (5 bases). The CDR3 is 18 amino acids. Germline CDR1 reads SGHAT; CDR2 reads FQNNGV. V shed 2 bases and J shed 2 bases, with 22 bases lying between them. The CDR3 DNA is TGTGCCAGCAGCTTACGGATGGCAACAGGTCTTGTAGCCTACGAGCAGTACTTC. This codes for CASSLRMATGLVAYEQYF.

The chain recombines TRBV7-8 with TRBJ1-3; no firm D call. The CDR3 totals 14 residues. The germline V gene encodes CDR1 SGHVS and CDR2 FQNEAQ. Between the trimmed V and J ends, which lost 2 bases and 0 bases, there was a span of 5 bases. This chain's CDR3 is CASSLKASGNTIYF. The CDR3 bases are TGTGCCAGCAGCTTAAAAGCCTCTGGAAACACCATATATTTT.

This rearrangement joins TRBV2 to TRBJ2-1, with a tentative D call TRBD2 (6 bases). This CDR3 is built from 12 residues. Germline assignment: CDR1 SNHLY and CDR2 FYNNEI. V lost 2 bases and J 9 bases, leaving 8 bases between the germline ends. The CDR3 nucleotides are TGTGCCAGCAGTGAAAGGCGGGGTGAGCAGTTCTTC. Translated: CASSERRGEQFF.

The chain uses TRBV21-1 and TRBJ2-7; the table names TRBD2, a call not compared with the DNA. TRBV21-1 is recorded as a pseudogene. CDR3 length: 19 amino acids. CDR3 protein: CASSKGKLSRALAVHEQYF. CDR3 in DNA: TGTGCCAGCAGCAAAGGGAAACTTTCCCGAGCACTAGCGGTCCACGAGCAGTACTTC.

This rearrangement joins TRBV28 to TRBJ2-7; D remains ambiguous. Trimming pared 4 bases from V and 0 bases from J, leaving 16 bases between. Per germline, CDR1 MDHEN and CDR2 SYDVKM. The CDR3 has 16 amino acids. For the CDR3, the DNA is TGTGCCAGCAGTTCCCCGGGCACAAAAGGCTCCTACGAGCAGTACTTC. This codes for CASSSPGTKGSYEQYF. Full variable domain (outside the CDR3, taken from reference TRBV28 and TRBJ2-7): DVKVTQSSRYLVKRTGEKVFLECVQDMDHENMFWYRQDPGLGLRLIYFSYDVKMKEKGDIPEGYSVSREKKERFSLILESASTNQTSMYLCASSSPGTKGSYEQYFGPGTRLTVT.

This chain links TRBV4-2 with TRBJ1-4; no clear D. The V gene's germline CDR1 is LGHNA and CDR2 YNFKEQ. V lost 0 bases, J lost 7 bases, and 12 bases lay in between. CDR3 length: 15 amino acids. The CDR3 nucleotides read TGTGCCAGCAGCCAAGATCTAGGGTCGGGTGAAAAACTGTTTTTT. This gives the protein CASSQDLGSGEKLFF.

The V and J genes are TRBV19 and TRBJ2-2, with D uncertain. Per the germline V gene, CDR1 is LNHDA and CDR2 is SQIVND (reference sequence). This CDR3 region has 16 residues. The V end was cut by 3 bases, the J end by 4 bases, with 15 bases between. In DNA, the CDR3 is TGTGCCAGTAGTATGGTGGTTCTCCACAGCACCGGGGAGCTGTTTTTT. Translating it yields CASSMVVLHSTGELFF.

The chain links TRBV6-1 to TRBJ2-3; no clear D gene. Per the germline V gene, CDR1 is MNHNS and CDR2 is SASEGT. V was trimmed by 5 bases and J by 0 bases, leaving 3 bases between them. The CDR3 sequence is 12 residues long. CDR3 DNA sequence: TGTGCCAGCAGTCCCAGCACAGATACGCAGTATTTT. It encodes CASSPSTDTQYF.

This clone was counted between two and nine times. V and J are TRBV6-5 and TRBJ2-5, with TRBD1 identical over 9 bases. J gave up 1 base and V 2 bases, and 2 bases lay outside the gene matches. CDR3 length: 15 amino acids. CDR1 is MNHEY and CDR2 is SVGAGI in the germline V gene. This CDR3 is CASSYGQGSQETQYF. For the CDR3, the DNA is TGTGCCAGCAGTTACGGACAGGGGAGCCAAGAGACCCAGTACTTC.

CDR3 residues: CASSFRGAKLGAGRTDTQYF. DNA for the CDR3: TGCGCCAGCAGCTTTAGAGGGGCGAAACTGGGCGCAGGCAGGACAGATACGCAGTATTTT. The chain carries TRBV5-1 and TRBJ2-3, with D perhaps given as TRBD1 or TRBD2 (5 bases each). CDR1 is SGHRS, CDR2 YFSETQ, per germline. The CDR3 contains 20 residues. V lost 2 bases to trimming and J lost 3 bases, with 28 bases between them.

This chain links TRBV15 with TRBJ2-1; D remains unclear. Trimming removed 0 bases from V and 0 bases from J, with 9 bases in between. Germline values: CDR1 LNHNV, CDR2 YYDKDF (reference sequence). The CDR3 has 16 amino acids. The CDR3 DNA reads as TGTGCCACCAGCAGAGATCTTACTGCCTCCTACAATGAGCAGTTCTTC. This gives the protein CATSRDLTASYNEQFF.

The chain employs TRBV19 and TRBJ1-5; no definite D call. The CDR3 covers 18 residues. V dropped 3 bases and J dropped 3 bases, with 21 bases sitting between them. The germline CDR1 and CDR2 sequences are LNHDA and SQIVND (reference sequence). In DNA, the CDR3 is TGTGCCAGTAGTATCAGGACGGTGGGCTCTTTAACCAATCAGCCCCAGCATTTT. Its translation: CASSIRTVGSLTNQPQHF.

The J gene is TRBJ2-2, the V gene TRBV6-6; the D gene is possibly TRBD1 (5 bases). Trimming stripped 6 bases from V and 1 base from J, with 9 bases between. The germline gives CDR1 MNHNY, CDR2 SVGAGI (reference sequence). This CDR3 is 14 amino acids long. The CDR3: CASRSQGNTGELFF. In nucleotides, the CDR3 is TGTGCCAGCAGGTCCCAGGGGAACACCGGGGAGCTGTTTTTT.

The chain employs TRBV6-6 and TRBJ2-3; no reliable D call. This CDR3 has 12 residues. The germline gives CDR1 MNHNY, CDR2 SVGAGI (reference sequence). Trimming removed 7 bases at V and 1 base at J, with 6 bases between. DNA of the CDR3: TGTGCCAGCACCCTAGGCACAGATACGCAGTATTTT. Its protein product is CASTLGTDTQYF.

V usage is TRBV7-8 and J usage is TRBJ2-5; D ambiguous. V lost 5 bases to trimming and J lost 7 bases, with 14 bases between them. Germline CDR1 SGHVS, CDR2 FQNEAQ. The length of the CDR3 is 13 residues. DNA for the CDR3: TGTGCCAGCAGCCCCGCTGGGCACGCGACCCAGTACTTC. The encoded protein is CASSPAGHATQYF.